The T cell receptor beta chain described here comes from a study of cytotoxic CD8 clonotypes in ibrutinib-treated CLL. Study-level information: Mean yields were roughly 240,000 productive templates and some 90,000 productive rearrangements per sample. Study-wide results and limits: Clonality climbed at ibrutinib response, then dropped toward baseline at progression. Measured clonality at baseline was greater than in age-matched healthy donors and tracked with circulating CD8+ T-cell counts.

Cryopreserved PBMCs provided 2 to 2.5 micrograms of genomic DNA for the TCR beta libraries. Profiling relied on immunoSEQ multiplex PCR, and the TCRdb table lists in-frame clones only, not all of them. Of approximately 22,000 clones in the sample, 70% to 80% are singletons; the top ten hold about 25%. Germline values: CDR1 SQVTM, CDR2 ANQGSEA. Unmatched junction bases numbered 8, after V lost 0 bases and J lost 6 bases. CDR3 length equals 15 residues. With regard to this clone: The target antigen is unknown.

The receptor's source is a human donor with chronic lymphocytic leukemia. The sequencing used PBMCs, collected before ibrutinib treatment. The chain carries TRBV29-1 and TRBJ1-2, with TRBD1 matching over 9 bases. In nucleotides, the CDR3 is TGCAGCGTTGAAGACCCACAGGGGGCGCTTCATGGCTACACCTTC. It specifies CSVEDPQGALHGYTF.